This entry lists 8 T cell receptor beta chains sequenced from one sample in a study of monozygotic twins with inflammatory bowel disease. After re-calling the 5' RACE reads, TCRdb lists one entry per CDR3 protein, DNA absent. Its table lists fewer than 550,000 distinct CDR3 sequences. The sequencing input was blood. All receptors come from a human donor with ulcerative colitis or Crohn's disease, or a healthy co-twin of an affected twin (not recorded which).

This CDR3 reads CSARVEPTGHYPNTEAFF. The V call is TRBV20-1, the J call TRBJ1-1; TCRdb names TRBD1, which stays unverified in the absence of DNA. Germline assignment: CDR1 DFQATT and CDR2 SNEGSKA (reference sequence). CDR3 length equals 18 residues.

The CDR3 sequence: CASSLEIAGGPEQFF. The chain carries TRBV11-2 and TRBJ2-1; TCRdb's D gene call, TRBD2, goes unchecked for lack of DNA. The germline gives CDR1 SGHAT, CDR2 FQNNGV. The CDR3 runs to 15 residues.

The chain has TRBV4-1 and TRBJ1-1; checking the TCRdb D call of TRBD1 is not possible without DNA. The CDR3 totals 18 residues. The V gene's germline CDR1 is MGHRA and CDR2 YSYEKL. The CDR3 region is CASSQKSAGAGENTEAFF.

This rearrangement joins TRBV5-1 to TRBJ1-6. This CDR3 region has 14 residues. Germline V gene sequence: CDR1 SGHRS, CDR2 YFSETQ. The CDR3 protein is CASSLVQPNSPLHF.

The V and J genes are TRBV6-1 and TRBJ2-7. Germline loops: CDR1 MNHNS, CDR2 SASEGT. This CDR3 has 14 amino acids. This CDR3 reads CASRRGQNSYEQYF.

The chain combines TRBV20-1 with TRBJ1-4. The CDR3 sequence is 16 residues long. In germline, CDR1 is DFQATT, CDR2 SNEGSKA (reference sequence). The CDR3 protein is CSARHMGILTNEKLFF.

The chain has TRBV4-1 and TRBJ2-2; TCRdb indicates TRBD2, and absent DNA this call remains unverified. The CDR3 totals 20 residues. Germline V CDR1 and CDR2: MGHRA, YSYEKL. CDR3 residues: CASSPRLAGMIGGHTGELFF.

The chain recombines TRBV9 with TRBJ2-3; TCRdb selects TRBD1, and the lack of DNA leaves this call unchecked. The CDR3 runs 16 residues. Per germline, CDR1 SGDLS and CDR2 YYNGEE. This chain's CDR3 is CASSVDVQGAIDTQYF.